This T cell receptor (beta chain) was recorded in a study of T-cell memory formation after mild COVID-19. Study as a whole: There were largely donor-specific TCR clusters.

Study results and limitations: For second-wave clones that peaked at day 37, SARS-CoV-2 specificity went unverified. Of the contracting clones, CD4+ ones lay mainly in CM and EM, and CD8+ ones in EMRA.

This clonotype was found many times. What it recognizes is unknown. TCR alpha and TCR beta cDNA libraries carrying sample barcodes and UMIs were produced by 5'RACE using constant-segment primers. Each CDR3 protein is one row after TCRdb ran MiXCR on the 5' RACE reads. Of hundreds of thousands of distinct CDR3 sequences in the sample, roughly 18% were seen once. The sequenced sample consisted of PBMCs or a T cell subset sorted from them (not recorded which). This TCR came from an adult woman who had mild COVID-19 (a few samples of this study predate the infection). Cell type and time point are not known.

CDR3 region: CSARGATGSSSYEQYF. DNA for the CDR3: TGCAGTGCTAGAGGAGCCACAGGTTCCAGCTCCTACGAGCAGTACTTC. The genes are TRBV20-1 and TRBJ2-7; possibly TRBD1 for D (5 bases). V was clipped by 1 base and J by 0 bases, with 16 bases between them. Germline lookup yields CDR1 DFQATT and CDR2 SNEGSKA (reference sequence). This CDR3 is built from 16 residues.